This T cell receptor beta chain originates from a study of blood T cell repertoires in COVID-19 (dated by TCRdb to 2018 to 2021). At the level of the whole study: Collaborator samples came from the United States, Italy and Spain and covered acute and convalescent phases of COVID-19. The material from the prospective study consisted of cDNA or gDNA derived from T cells, B-cell-depleted T cells, or PBMCs. Nearly every sample came with metadata listing a de-identified subject ID, COVID-19 status, age in years and sex. The samples were drawn from two sources: the first 160 participants of the ongoing ImmuneRACE study, and over 950 subjects contributed by 6 global collaborators. The repertoires were made available in a free public database intended to serve as a resource for research on the immune response to SARS-CoV-2. Where available, HLA class I and class II types were obtained from metadata supplied by the sample provider rather than from assay-based typing. Deeply sampled blood TCRbeta repertoires from subjects exposed to, actively infected with, or recovered from COVID-19 were included in the dataset.

The CDR3 starts with the cysteine, ends with the phenylalanine, and has 13 residues. Kept here is only the CDR3 DNA, which spans 39 bases and is read in frame from base 1. From the germline V gene, CDR1 is LGHNA and CDR2 is YNFKEQ. Trimming takes 4 bases off V and 5 bases off J; junction bases not matched to a gene: 4. For this clone: What this receptor recognizes is not known. Base qualities were left out, and no much larger clone turns up one base away.

The immunoSEQ Assay, a bias-controlled multiplex PCR, was used to amplify TCRbeta CDR3 regions from genomic DNA. The study's processing was this. Within the assay, amplification of reference gene primers was used to estimate how many nucleated cells each sample contained. Sequence reads were collapsed and filtered to measure the absolute abundance of every unique TCRbeta CDR3 rearrangement. For each sample, productive Simpson clonality was calculated as the square root of Simpson's diversity index over productive rearrangements. TCRdb provides this immuneACCESS table in a form limited to in-frame rearrangements. Some clones are lacking; in checked studies, under half of them reflect an unresolved V gene, and why the rest are absent is not known. V and J calls and clone size are copied from that table; D and trimming were computed from the DNA. Within this sample are around 220,000 clones, with roughly 87% of them counted one time only. The ten largest clones represent roughly 6.3% of the sample.

Study-wide conclusions, independent of this receptor: The quantity of clinical and demographic metadata differed by source and by participant and was supplied without curation.

Participants in the prospective study were enrolled through a virtual design, were aged roughly 18 to 95 years, and lived in 24 United States geographic areas. In the prospective study, cohorts were assigned on the basis of participant-reported clinical history obtained from a screening survey and a study questionnaire. Mobile phlebotomists in the prospective study collected whole blood, serum and a nasopharyngeal or oropharyngeal swab from every participant. Over a roughly 2-month period, participants in the prospective study had the option of providing additional blood draws and questionnaires. Before DNA extraction, prospective study blood samples were shipped either frozen or at room temperature.

The TCR sequence derives from a woman aged 30 to 39 with acute COVID-19. The specimen was PBMCs or T cells enriched from blood (not recorded which). The sequence is built from TRBV4-2 and TRBJ1-1, and TRBD1 matches 7 of the central bases. The CDR3 reads as follows: CASSPADRTEAFF. The DNA sequence is TGTGCCAGCAGCCCCGCGGACAGGACTGAAGCTTTCTTT.